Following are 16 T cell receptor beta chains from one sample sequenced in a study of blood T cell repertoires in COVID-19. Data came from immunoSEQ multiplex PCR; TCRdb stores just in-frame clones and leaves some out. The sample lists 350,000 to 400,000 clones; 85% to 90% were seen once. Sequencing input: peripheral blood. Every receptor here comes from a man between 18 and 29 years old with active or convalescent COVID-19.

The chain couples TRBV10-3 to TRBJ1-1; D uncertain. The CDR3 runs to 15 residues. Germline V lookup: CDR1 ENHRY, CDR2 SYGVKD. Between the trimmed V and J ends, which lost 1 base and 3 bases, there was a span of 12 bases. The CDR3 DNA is TGTGCCATCAGTGAGTTTCGTACCGGAGACACTGAAGCTTTCTTT. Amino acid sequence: CAISEFRTGDTEAFF.

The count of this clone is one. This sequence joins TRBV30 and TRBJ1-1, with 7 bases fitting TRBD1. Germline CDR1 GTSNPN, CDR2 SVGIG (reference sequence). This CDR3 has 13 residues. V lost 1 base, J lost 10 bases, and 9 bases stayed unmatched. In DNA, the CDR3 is TGTGCCTGGAGTGCCGTAAAGAGGGGGCGAGCTTTCTTT. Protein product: CAWSAVKRGRAFF.

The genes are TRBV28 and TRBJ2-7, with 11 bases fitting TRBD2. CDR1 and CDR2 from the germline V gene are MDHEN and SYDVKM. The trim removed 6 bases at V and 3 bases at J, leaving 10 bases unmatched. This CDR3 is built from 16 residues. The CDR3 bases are TGTGCCAGCAGCCCTTCCCTAGCGGGAGGTTTCTACGAGCAGTACTTC. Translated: CASSPSLAGGFYEQYF.

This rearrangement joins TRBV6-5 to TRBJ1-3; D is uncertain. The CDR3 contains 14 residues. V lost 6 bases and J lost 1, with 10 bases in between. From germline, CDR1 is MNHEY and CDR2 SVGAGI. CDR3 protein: CASSRGESGNTIYF. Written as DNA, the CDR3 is TGTGCCAGCAGCCGTGGGGAGTCTGGAAACACCATATATTTT.

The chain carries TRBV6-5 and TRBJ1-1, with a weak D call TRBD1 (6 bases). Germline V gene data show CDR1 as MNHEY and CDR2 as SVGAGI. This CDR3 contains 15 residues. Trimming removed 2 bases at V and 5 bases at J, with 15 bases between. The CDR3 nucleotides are TGTGCCAGCAGTTACGGCGTAGGGGGAGGGACTGAAGCTTTCTTT. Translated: CASSYGVGGGTEAFF.

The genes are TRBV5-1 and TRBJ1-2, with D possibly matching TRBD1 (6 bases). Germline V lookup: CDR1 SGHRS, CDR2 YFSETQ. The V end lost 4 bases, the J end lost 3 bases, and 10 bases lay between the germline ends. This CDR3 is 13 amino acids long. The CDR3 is CASSQQGDYGYTF. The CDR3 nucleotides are TGCGCCAGCAGCCAACAGGGAGACTATGGCTACACCTTC.

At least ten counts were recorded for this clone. The CDR3 loop reads CASSSTSGGSTDTQYF. CDR3 sequence (DNA): TGTGCCAGCAGCTCGACTAGCGGGGGTAGCACAGATACGCAGTATTTT. This sequence joins TRBV6-4 and TRBJ2-3, with 12 bases matching TRBD2. The CDR3 is 16 amino acids. The germline V gene encodes CDR1 MRHNA and CDR2 SNTAGT. Trimming took 6 bases from V and 0 from J; bases not matched to a gene: 4.

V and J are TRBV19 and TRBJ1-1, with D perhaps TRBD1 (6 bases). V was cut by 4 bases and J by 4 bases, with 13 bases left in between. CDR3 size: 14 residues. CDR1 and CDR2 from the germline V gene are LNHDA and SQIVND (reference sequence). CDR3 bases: TGTGCCAGTAGTAACGTGCGGGGGCTCACTGAAGCTTTCTTT. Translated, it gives CASSNVRGLTEAFF. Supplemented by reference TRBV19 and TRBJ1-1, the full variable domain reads DGGITQSPKYLFRKEGQNVTLSCEQNLNHDAMYWYRQDPGQGLRLIYYSQIVNDFQKGDIAEGYSVSREKKESFPLTVTSAQKNPTAFYLCASSNVRGLTEAFFGQGTRLTVV.

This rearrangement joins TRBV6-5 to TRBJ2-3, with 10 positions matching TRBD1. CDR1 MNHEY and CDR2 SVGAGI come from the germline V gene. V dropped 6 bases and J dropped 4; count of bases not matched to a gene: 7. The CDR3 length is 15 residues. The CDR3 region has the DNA TGTGCCAGCAGGACAGGGGGCCGTGTCCCAGATACGCAGTATTTT. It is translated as CASRTGGRVPDTQYF.

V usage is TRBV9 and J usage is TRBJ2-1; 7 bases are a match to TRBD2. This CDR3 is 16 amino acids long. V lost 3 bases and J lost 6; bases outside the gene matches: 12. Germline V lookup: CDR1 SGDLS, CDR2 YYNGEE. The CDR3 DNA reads TGTGCCAGCAGCGGAGCGTGGGAGCTAGCGGCCAATGAGCAGTTCTTC. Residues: CASSGAWELAANEQFF.

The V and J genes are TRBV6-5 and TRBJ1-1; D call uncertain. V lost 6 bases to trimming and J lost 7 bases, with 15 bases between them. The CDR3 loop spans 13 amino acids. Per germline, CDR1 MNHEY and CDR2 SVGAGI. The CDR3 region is CASRNVQEYEAFF. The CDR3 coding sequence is TGTGCCAGCAGAAACGTTCAGGAATATGAAGCTTTCTTT.

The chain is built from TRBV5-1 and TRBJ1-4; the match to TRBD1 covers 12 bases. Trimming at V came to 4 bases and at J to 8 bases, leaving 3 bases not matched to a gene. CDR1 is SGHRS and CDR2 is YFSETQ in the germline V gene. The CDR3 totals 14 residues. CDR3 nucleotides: TGCGCCAGCAGCGTGGGACAGGGGGCGGAAAAACTGTTTTTT. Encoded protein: CASSVGQGAEKLFF. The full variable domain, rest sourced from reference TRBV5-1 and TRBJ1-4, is KAGVTQTPRYLIKTRGQQVTLSCSPISGHRSVSWYQQTPGQGLQFLFEYFSETQRNKGNFPGRFSGRQFSNSRSEMNVSTLELGDSALYLCASSVGQGAEKLFFGSGTQLSVL.

The CDR3 region has the DNA TGTGCCAGCAGTTTTGTCAGGGCCTACGAGCAGTACTTC. As protein: CASSFVRAYEQYF. The V gene is TRBV12-3 or TRBV12-4, the J gene TRBJ2-7; D might be TRBD1 (5 bases). The CDR3 contains 13 residues. V was pared by 3 bases and J by 2 bases, with 8 bases between.

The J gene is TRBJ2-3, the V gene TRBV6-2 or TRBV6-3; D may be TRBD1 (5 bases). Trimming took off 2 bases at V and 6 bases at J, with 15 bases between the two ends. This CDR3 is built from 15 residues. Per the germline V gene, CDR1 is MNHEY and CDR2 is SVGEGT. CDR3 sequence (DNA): TGTGCCAGCAGTTACGGGGCCAACAAAATGGATACGCAGTATTTT. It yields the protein CASSYGANKMDTQYF.

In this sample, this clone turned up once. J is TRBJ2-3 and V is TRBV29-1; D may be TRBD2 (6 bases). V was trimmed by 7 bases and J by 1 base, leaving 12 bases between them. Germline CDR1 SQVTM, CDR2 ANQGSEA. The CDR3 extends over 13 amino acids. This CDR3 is CSAEGTRTDTQYF. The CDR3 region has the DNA TGCAGCGCTGAGGGGACTCGCACAGATACGCAGTATTTT.

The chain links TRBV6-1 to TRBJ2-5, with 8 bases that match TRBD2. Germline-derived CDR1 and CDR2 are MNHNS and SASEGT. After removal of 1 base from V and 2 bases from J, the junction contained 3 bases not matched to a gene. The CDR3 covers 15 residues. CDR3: CASSEGTSSQETQYF. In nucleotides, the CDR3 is TGTGCCAGCAGTGAAGGGACTAGCTCTCAAGAGACCCAGTACTTC.